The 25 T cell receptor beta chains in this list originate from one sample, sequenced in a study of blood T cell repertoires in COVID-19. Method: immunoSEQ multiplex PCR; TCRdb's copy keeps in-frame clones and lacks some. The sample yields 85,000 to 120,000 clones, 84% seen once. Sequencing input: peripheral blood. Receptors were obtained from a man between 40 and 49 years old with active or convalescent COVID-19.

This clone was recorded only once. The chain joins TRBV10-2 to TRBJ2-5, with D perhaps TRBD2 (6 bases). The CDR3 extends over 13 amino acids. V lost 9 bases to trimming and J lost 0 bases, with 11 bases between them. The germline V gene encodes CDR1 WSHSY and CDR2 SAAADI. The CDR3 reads CASLRGYQETQYF. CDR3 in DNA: TGCGCCAGTCTACGGGGGTACCAAGAGACCCAGTACTTC.

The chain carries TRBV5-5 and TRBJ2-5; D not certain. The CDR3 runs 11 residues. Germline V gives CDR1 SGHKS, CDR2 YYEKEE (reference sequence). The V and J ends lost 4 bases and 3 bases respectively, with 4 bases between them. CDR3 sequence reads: CASSPKETQYF. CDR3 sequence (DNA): TGTGCCAGCAGCCCTAAAGAGACCCAGTACTTC.

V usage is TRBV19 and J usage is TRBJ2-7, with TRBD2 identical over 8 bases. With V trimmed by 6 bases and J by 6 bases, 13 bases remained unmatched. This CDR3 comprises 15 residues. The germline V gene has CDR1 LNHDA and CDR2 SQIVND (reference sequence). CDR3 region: CASRERGGLTAEQYF. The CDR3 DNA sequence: TGTGCCAGTAGAGAACGGGGGGGTCTAACCGCCGAGCAGTACTTC.

CDR3 loop: CASSHGTENTGELFF. CDR3 bases: TGTGCCAGCAGCCACGGGACAGAAAACACCGGGGAGCTGTTTTTT. The chain combines TRBV7-9 with TRBJ2-2, with TRBD1 identical over 7 bases. Germline V gene data show CDR1 as SEHNR and CDR2 as FQNEAQ (reference sequence). CDR3 size: 15 residues. The V and J ends lost 5 bases and 2 bases, in that order; junction bases with no gene match: 5.

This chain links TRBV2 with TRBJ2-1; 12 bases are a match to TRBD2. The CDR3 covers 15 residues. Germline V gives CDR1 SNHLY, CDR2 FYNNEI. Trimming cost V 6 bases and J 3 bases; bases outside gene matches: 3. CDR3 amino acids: CASRQTSGGYNEQFF. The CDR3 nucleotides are TGTGCCAGCAGGCAGACTAGCGGGGGCTACAATGAGCAGTTCTTC.

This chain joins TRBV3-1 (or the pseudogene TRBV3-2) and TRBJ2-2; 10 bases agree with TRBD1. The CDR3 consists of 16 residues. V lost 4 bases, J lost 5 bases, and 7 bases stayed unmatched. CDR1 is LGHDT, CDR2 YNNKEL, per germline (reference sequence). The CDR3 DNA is TGTGCCAGCAGCCTCCGGGACAGGGGTAGGACCGGGGAGCTGTTTTTT. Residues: CASSLRDRGRTGELFF.

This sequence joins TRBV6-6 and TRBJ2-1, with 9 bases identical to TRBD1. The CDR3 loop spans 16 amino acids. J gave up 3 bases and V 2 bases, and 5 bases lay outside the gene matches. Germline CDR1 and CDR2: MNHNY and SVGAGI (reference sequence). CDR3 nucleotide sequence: TGTGCCAGCAGTTACGGGGGACAGGGCCTCTACAATGAGCAGTTCTTC. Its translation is CASSYGGQGLYNEQFF.

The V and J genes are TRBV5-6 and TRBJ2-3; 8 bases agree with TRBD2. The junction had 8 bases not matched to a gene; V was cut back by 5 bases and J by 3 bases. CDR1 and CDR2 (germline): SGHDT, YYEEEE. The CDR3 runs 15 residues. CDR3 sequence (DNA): TGTGCCAGCAGTTACCTCGGGGGGGAGACAGATACGCAGTATTTT. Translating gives CASSYLGGETDTQYF.

Here the CDR3 reads CAISAGSNQPQHF. CDR3 sequence (DNA): TGTGCCATCAGTGCGGGTAGCAATCAGCCCCAGCATTTT. This chain uses TRBV10-3 with TRBJ1-5; no firm D call. The V gene's germline CDR1 is ENHRY and CDR2 SYGVKD. Trimming stripped 4 bases from V and 0 bases from J, with 4 bases between. The CDR3 extends over 13 amino acids.

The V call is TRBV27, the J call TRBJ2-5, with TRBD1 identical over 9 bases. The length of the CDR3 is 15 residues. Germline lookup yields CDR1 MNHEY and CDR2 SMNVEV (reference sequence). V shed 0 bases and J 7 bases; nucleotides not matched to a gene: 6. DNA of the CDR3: TGTGCCAGCAGTTTATCGACAGGGGGTTTCGGGACCCAGTACTTC. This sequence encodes CASSLSTGGFGTQYF.

The CDR3 DNA is TGTGCCAGCAGCTTAGGACACCTACTCTATGGCTACACCTTC. It yields the protein CASSLGHLLYGYTF. The V call is TRBV7-2, the J call TRBJ1-2; D is undetermined. The germline gives CDR1 SGHTA, CDR2 FQGNSA. V lost 1 base to trimming and J lost 4 bases, with 10 bases between them. The CDR3 extends over 14 amino acids.

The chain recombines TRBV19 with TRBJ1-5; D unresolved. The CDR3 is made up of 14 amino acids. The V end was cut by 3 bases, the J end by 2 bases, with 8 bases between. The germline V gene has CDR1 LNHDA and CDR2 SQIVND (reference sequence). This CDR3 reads CASSISFRNQPQHF. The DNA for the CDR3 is TGTGCCAGTAGTATCTCTTTCCGCAATCAGCCCCAGCATTTT.

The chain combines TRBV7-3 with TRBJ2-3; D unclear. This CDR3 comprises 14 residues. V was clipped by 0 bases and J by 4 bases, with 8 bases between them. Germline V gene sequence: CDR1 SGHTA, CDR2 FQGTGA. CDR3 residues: CASSLTPSADTQYF. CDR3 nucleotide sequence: TGTGCCAGCAGCTTAACCCCGAGCGCAGATACGCAGTATTTT.

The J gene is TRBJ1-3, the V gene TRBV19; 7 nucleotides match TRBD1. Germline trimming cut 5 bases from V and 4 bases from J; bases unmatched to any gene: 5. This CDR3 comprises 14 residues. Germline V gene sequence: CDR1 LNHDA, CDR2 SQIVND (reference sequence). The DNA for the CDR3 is TGTGCCAGTAGTCGAAAGGGGGCCGGAAACACCATATATTTT. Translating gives CASSRKGAGNTIYF.

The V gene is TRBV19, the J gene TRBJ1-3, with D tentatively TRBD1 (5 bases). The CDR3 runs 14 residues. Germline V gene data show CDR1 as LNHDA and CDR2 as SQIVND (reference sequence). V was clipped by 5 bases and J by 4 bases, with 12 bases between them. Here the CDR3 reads CASSAPPGGNTIYF. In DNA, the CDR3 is TGTGCCAGTAGTGCCCCCCCAGGGGGAAACACCATATATTTT. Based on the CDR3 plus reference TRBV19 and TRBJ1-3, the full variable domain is DGGITQSPKYLFRKEGQNVTLSCEQNLNHDAMYWYRQDPGQGLRLIYYSQIVNDFQKGDIAEGYSVSREKKESFPLTVTSAQKNPTAFYLCASSAPPGGNTIYFGEGSWLTVV.

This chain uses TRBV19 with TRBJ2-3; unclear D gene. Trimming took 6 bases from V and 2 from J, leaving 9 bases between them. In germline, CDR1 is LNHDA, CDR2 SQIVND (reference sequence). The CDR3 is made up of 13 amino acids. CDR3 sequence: CASRRINTDTQYF. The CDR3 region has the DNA TGTGCCAGTAGGCGGATAAACACAGATACGCAGTATTTT.

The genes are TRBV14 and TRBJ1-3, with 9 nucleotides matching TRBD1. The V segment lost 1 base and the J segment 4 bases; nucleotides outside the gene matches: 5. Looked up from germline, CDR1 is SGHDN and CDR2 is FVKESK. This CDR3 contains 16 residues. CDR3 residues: CASSQGGTGFGNTIYF. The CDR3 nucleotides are TGTGCCAGCAGCCAAGGCGGGACAGGGTTCGGAAACACCATATATTTT.

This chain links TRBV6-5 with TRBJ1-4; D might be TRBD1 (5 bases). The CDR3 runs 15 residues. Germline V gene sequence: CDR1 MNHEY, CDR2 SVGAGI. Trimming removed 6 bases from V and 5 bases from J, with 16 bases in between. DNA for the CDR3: TGTGCCAGCAGCTCCCTCGGGGAGGGGAATGAAAAACTGTTTTTT. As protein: CASSSLGEGNEKLFF.

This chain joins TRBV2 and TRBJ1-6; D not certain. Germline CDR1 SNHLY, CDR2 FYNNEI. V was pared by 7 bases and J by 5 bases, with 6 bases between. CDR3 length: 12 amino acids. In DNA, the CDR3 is TGTGCCAGCATGCAGGATAATTCACCCCTCCACTTT. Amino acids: CASMQDNSPLHF. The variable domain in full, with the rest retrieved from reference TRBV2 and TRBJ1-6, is EPEVTQTPSHQVTQMGQEVILRCVPISNHLYFYWYRQILGQKVEFLVSFYNNEISEKSEIFDDQFSVERPDGSNFTLKIRSTKLEDSAMYFCASMQDNSPLHFGNGTRLTVT.

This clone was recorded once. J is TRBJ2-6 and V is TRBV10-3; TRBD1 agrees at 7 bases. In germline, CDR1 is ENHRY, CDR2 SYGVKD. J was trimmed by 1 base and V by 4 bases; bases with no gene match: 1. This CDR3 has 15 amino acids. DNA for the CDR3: TGTGCCATCAGTGTACAGGGGTCTGGGGCCAACGTCCTGACTTTC. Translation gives CAISVQGSGANVLTF.

The CDR3 here is CASSQLSGQGTDTQYF. CDR3 nucleotide sequence: TGTGCCAGCAGCCAACTGAGTGGACAGGGAACAGATACGCAGTATTTT. The gene calls are TRBV14 and TRBJ2-3; TRBD1 matches at 8 bases. The CDR3 spans 16 residues. Germline CDR1 and CDR2: SGHDN and FVKESK. Unmatched junction bases numbered 7, after V lost 2 bases and J lost 3 bases.

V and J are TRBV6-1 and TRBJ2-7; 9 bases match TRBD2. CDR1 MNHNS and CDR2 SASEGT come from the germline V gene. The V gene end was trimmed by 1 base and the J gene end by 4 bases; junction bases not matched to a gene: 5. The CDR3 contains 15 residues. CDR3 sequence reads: CASSEESGGIYEQYF. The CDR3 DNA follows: TGTGCCAGCAGTGAAGAAAGCGGGGGGATTTACGAGCAGTACTTC.

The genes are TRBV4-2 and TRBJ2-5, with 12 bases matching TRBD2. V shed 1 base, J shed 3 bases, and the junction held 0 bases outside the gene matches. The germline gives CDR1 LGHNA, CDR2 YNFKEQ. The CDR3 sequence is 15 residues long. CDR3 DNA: TGTGCCAGCAGCCAAGGACTAGCGGGAGAAGAGACCCAGTACTTC. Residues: CASSQGLAGEETQYF.

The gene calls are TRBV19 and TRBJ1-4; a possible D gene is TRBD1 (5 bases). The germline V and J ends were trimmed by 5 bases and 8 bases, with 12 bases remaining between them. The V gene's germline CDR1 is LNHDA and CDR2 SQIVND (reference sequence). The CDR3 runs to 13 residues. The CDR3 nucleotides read TGTGCCAGTAGTGGGGGGTTTCGAGAAAAACTGTTTTTT. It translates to CASSGGFREKLFF. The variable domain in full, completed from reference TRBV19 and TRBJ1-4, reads DGGITQSPKYLFRKEGQNVTLSCEQNLNHDAMYWYRQDPGQGLRLIYYSQIVNDFQKGDIAEGYSVSREKKESFPLTVTSAQKNPTAFYLCASSGGFREKLFFGSGTQLSVL.

The CDR3 loop is CASSFGATEAFF. CDR3 sequence (DNA): TGTGCCAGTAGTTTTGGGGCCACTGAAGCTTTCTTT. V gene TRBV19 combines with J gene TRBJ1-1; a possible D gene is TRBD1 (5 bases). Trimming removed 5 bases from V and 4 bases from J, with 8 bases in between. Per germline, CDR1 LNHDA and CDR2 SQIVND (reference sequence). This CDR3 region has 12 residues.